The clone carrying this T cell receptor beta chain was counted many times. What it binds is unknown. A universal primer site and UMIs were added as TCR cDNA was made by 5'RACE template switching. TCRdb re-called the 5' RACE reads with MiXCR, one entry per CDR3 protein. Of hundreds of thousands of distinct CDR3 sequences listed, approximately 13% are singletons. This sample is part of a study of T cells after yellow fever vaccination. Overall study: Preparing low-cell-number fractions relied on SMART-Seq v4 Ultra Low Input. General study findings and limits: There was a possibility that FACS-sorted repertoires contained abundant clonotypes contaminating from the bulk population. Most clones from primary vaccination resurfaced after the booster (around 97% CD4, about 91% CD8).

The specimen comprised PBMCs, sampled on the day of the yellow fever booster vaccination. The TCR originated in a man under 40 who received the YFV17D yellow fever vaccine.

The CDR3 DNA is TGCAGCGTTGTCACGCATAGCGGTCAGCCCCAGCATTTT. It specifies CSVVTHSGQPQHF. The chain is built from TRBV29-1 and TRBJ1-5; D ambiguous. The germline gives CDR1 SQVTM, CDR2 ANQGSEA. Trimming removed 4 bases from V and 6 bases from J, with 13 bases in between. CDR3 size: 13 residues.